This T cell receptor (beta chain) was found in a study of cytomegalovirus exposure and HLA in healthy donors. The protocol was immunoSEQ multiplex PCR, while the TCRdb copy is restricted to in-frame clones and leaves out a portion. The data show some 150,000 clones, roughly 91% seen once. Germline CDR1 reads LGHNA; CDR2 reads YNFKEQ. The J segment lost 9 bases and the V segment lost 0 bases, leaving 3 bases of the junction unmatched. The CDR3 has 14 residues. A word on this clone: What it binds is not known.

Study-wide findings and caveats: With high specificity and sensitivity, the classifier reportedly diagnosed cytomegalovirus status. Among the CMV-associated chains, a few were confirmed in vitro as specific for CMV antigens. Some TCR beta chains (around 160 of them) were listed as cytomegalovirus-associated.

The study drew the donors from its roughly 120-subject validation cohort, separate from the approximately 700-subject first cohort. V gene TRBV4-2 combines with J gene TRBJ2-7; 12 bases line up with TRBD2. This receptor was taken from a man younger than 35 in good health and CMV-seronegative. The sequencing input was PBMCs. The DNA for the CDR3 is TGTGCCAGCAGCCAAGATTTGACTAGCGGGAGGCAGTACTTC. Its translation is CASSQDLTSGRQYF.